This T cell receptor (beta chain) was profiled in a study of T cells after posttransplantation cyclophosphamide. General study findings and limits: After PTCy, TRB diversity resembled that of CNI/methotrexate controls. Skin or GI-infiltrating T cells shared few TRB sequences with blood.

The CDR3 consists of 13 residues. Looked up from germline, CDR1 is SQVTM and CDR2 is ANQGSEA. The J segment lost 0 bases and the V segment lost 6 bases, leaving 4 bases of the junction unmatched. Clones were sequenced by immunoSEQ multiplex PCR, and TCRdb holds only the in-frame ones, with some missing. The repertoire holds 4,500 to 5,500 clones, about 80% seen once, with 20% to 25% in the top ten. Controls had myeloablative marrow grafts with methotrexate and calcineurin inhibitor, sampled at 1 year. As for this clone: The antigen is undetermined.

The rearrangement joins TRBV29-1 to TRBJ2-5; 7 positions agree with TRBD1. This clonotype was obtained from a male patient aged 40-50 years who received an allogeneic stem cell transplant from an unrelated donor, was CMV-positive, and had chronic GVHD only. Some T cells may be provided by the graft donor. Source: PBMCs, taken after an allogeneic stem cell transplant with a calcineurin inhibitor and methotrexate. The chain's CDR3 is CSVKGQYQETQYF. In DNA form, the CDR3 reads TGCAGCGTCAAGGGACAGTACCAAGAGACCCAGTACTTC.